The 15 T cell receptor beta chains given below trace back to one sample, sequenced in a study of T cells in Graves' hyperthyroidism and ophthalmopathy. Amplified TCR beta CDR3 regions derived from RNA transcripts. The HTBI primer set served for first-round RT-PCR of the TCR CDR3. TCRdb reprocessed the multiplex PCR reads with MiXCR, giving one entry per CDR3 protein. Among about 320,000 distinct CDR3 sequences, over 15% were seen once, and the ten largest hold around 34%. Sequencing used blood. These receptors all come from a young man with Graves' hyperthyroidism.

This clonotype appeared many times. This CDR3 is CASSVEGRESPLHF. The CDR3, as DNA: TGTGCCAGCAGTGTAGAGGGTAGAGAATCACCCCTCCACTTT. V gene TRBV2 combines with J gene TRBJ1-6; the D is unclear. Germline CDR1 and CDR2: SNHLY and FYNNEI. The length of the CDR3 is 14 residues. The V gene lost 4 bases and the J gene lost 10 bases, with 14 bases spanning the gap.

This chain joins TRBV12-3 or TRBV12-4 and TRBJ1-1; a weak D match, TRBD1 (5 bases). This CDR3 has 11 amino acids. Between the trimmed V and J ends, which lost 5 bases and 8 bases, there was a span of 9 bases. CDR3 DNA sequence: TGTGCCAGCAGTCCCCCAGGGGAAGCTTTCTTT. Its protein is CASSPPGEAFF.

This clonotype has ten or more counts. The rearrangement uses TRBV2 and TRBJ2-3, with a tentative D call TRBD2 (6 bases). Germline V gene sequence: CDR1 SNHLY, CDR2 FYNNEI. The V and J ends lost 5 bases and 0 bases respectively, with 9 bases between them. This CDR3 spans 14 amino acids. The CDR3 bases are TGTGCCAGCAGTTTCGGGACTAGCACAGATACGCAGTATTTT. It codes for CASSFGTSTDTQYF.

The chain recombines TRBV24-1 with TRBJ2-3; TRBD2 aligns across 9 bases. The germline gives CDR1 KGHDR, CDR2 SFDVKD. Trimming at V came to 4 bases and at J to 5 bases, leaving 6 bases not matched to a gene. The CDR3 sequence is 15 residues long. The CDR3 nucleotides are TGTGCCACCAGTGACCGCGGGAGGGCGGGAGATACGCAGTATTTT. Its translation: CATSDRGRAGDTQYF.

The gene calls are TRBV14 and TRBJ2-7, with a tentative D call TRBD2 (6 bases). There are 15 residues in the CDR3. Trimming removed 3 bases from V and 4 bases from J, with 16 bases in between. CDR1 and CDR2 (germline): SGHDN, FVKESK. The CDR3 reads CASSHKPQGRYEQYF. As DNA, the CDR3 is TGTGCCAGCAGCCATAAACCACAAGGGAGGTACGAGCAGTACTTC.

This chain links TRBV19 with TRBJ1-1; D is unresolved. Germline V gene lookup returns CDR1 LNHDA and CDR2 SQIVND (reference sequence). Trimming removed 5 bases from V and 8 bases from J, with 18 bases in between. This CDR3 comprises 14 residues. Written as DNA, the CDR3 is TGTGCCAGTAGTGTCCCGTCGGACTACCCCGAAGCTTTCTTT. Translated: CASSVPSDYPEAFF.

Regarding this clonotype: One end of the junction does not line up with germline, which may come from a read error. The V gene is TRBV11-2, the J gene TRBJ1-5; D might be TRBD1 (5 bases). The V gene's germline CDR1 is SGHAT and CDR2 FQNNGV. CDR3 size: 14 residues. As DNA, the CDR3 is TGTGCCAGCAGCTTGGGGCAAACTGGTCAGCCCCCGCATTTT. Translated: CASSLGQTGQPPHF.

This clonotype was counted only a few times. The chain employs TRBV5-1 and TRBJ1-5, with D perhaps matching TRBD1 (5 bases). The CDR3 loop spans 15 amino acids. Trimming removed 0 bases at V and 4 bases at J, with 11 bases between. Germline CDR1 SGHRS, CDR2 YFSETQ. This CDR3 is CASSLDWGSNQPQHF. The DNA for the CDR3 is TGCGCCAGCAGCTTGGATTGGGGGTCGAATCAGCCCCAGCATTTT.

This clonotype was seen ten or more times. The V gene is TRBV2, the J gene TRBJ1-2; D possibly corresponds to TRBD1 (5 bases). CDR1 is SNHLY, CDR2 FYNNEI, per germline. V lost 8 bases to trimming and J lost 11 bases, with 15 bases between them. The CDR3 is 11 amino acids. The CDR3 region has the DNA TGTGCCAGCGATGGGGCACCCGAGTACACCTTC. This translates into CASDGAPEYTF.

This clonotype was seen only a few times. J is TRBJ1-5 and V is TRBV12-3 or TRBV12-4; D is ambiguous. The CDR3 contains 15 residues. Deletions cut 7 bases from V and 2 bases from J, with 15 bases between. The CDR3 is CASTPTPTGNQPQHF. As DNA, the CDR3 is TGTGCCAGCACCCCGACGCCGACGGGCAATCAGCCCCAGCATTTT.

This clonotype was found many times. The gene calls are TRBV30 and TRBJ2-7; D is unclear. The germline gives CDR1 GTSNPN, CDR2 SVGIG (reference sequence). Trimming left V 5 bases short and J 3 bases short, with 11 bases between. The length of the CDR3 is 12 residues. CDR3 in DNA: TGTGCCTGGGCTCGTGATGTCTACGAGCAGTACTTC. It yields the protein CAWARDVYEQYF.

This clonotype was picked up many times. The chain employs TRBV11-3 and TRBJ2-4, with 8 bases that match TRBD1. J lost 7 bases, V lost 4 bases, and 3 bases had no gene match. The CDR3 loop spans 13 amino acids. Germline-derived CDR1 and CDR2 are SGHNT and YENEEA. The CDR3 protein is CASSSRTGNIQYF. DNA of the CDR3: TGTGCCAGCAGCTCACGGACAGGGAACATTCAGTACTTC.

This clonotype was recorded many times. The chain uses TRBV14 and TRBJ2-1; D tentatively fits TRBD1 or TRBD2 (6 bases each). V lost 6 bases to trimming and J lost 6 bases, with 9 bases between them. This CDR3 is built from 12 residues. Germline loops: CDR1 SGHDN, CDR2 FVKESK. CDR3 residues: CASREGGNEQFF. In DNA form, the CDR3 reads TGTGCCAGCAGGGAGGGGGGCAATGAGCAGTTCTTC.

This clonotype was found many times. This chain connects TRBV24-1 to TRBJ2-7; 7 bases line up with TRBD2. The CDR3 length is 15 residues. J was trimmed by 3 bases and V by 4 bases; bases with no gene match: 8. The germline gives CDR1 KGHDR, CDR2 SFDVKD. The CDR3 here is CATSESLAEVYEQYF. The CDR3 DNA reads as TGTGCCACCAGTGAATCCCTAGCGGAAGTCTACGAGCAGTACTTC.

This clonotype was found a few times. V gene TRBV15 combines with J gene TRBJ1-1; tentatively, D is TRBD1 (5 bases). Trimming shortened V by 0 bases and J by 4 bases, and 9 bases separated the two germline ends. The CDR3 totals 14 residues. Germline V gene sequence: CDR1 LNHNV, CDR2 YYDKDF (reference sequence). CDR3 bases: TGTGCCACCAGCAGAGAAATTGGGGGCACTGAAGCTTTCTTT. This codes for CATSREIGGTEAFF. The full variable domain, rest sourced from reference TRBV15 and TRBJ1-1, is DAMVIQNPRYQVTQFGKPVTLSCSQTLNHNVMYWYQQKSSQAPKLLFHYYDKDFNNEADTPDNFQSRRPNTSFCFLDIRSPGLGDTAMYLCATSREIGGTEAFFGQGTRLTVV.